This T cell receptor beta chain was sequenced for a study of shared clonotypes between healthy human individuals. Original handling: ImmunoSEQ output lacked quality scores and full-length reads, limiting matched filtering. Sequencing used immunoSEQ multiplex PCR; TCRdb keeps in-frame clones, though not all of them. V and J calls and clone size come straight from that table; D and trimming were deduced from the DNA. The table has 400,000 to 500,000 clones, about 79% seen once. This CDR3 is 17 amino acids long. J was trimmed by 1 base and V by 2 bases; bases with no gene match: 7. From germline, CDR1 is LGHNA and CDR2 YSLEER.

Material for sequencing was PBMCs. The chain uses TRBV4-3 and TRBJ2-3; the match to TRBD2 covers 9 bases. This receptor was obtained from a woman aged 40 to 50 in good health. Some clones in this sample may be carry-over from other donors' samples. CDR3: CASSQKGASGGTDTQYF. The CDR3 nucleotides read TGCGCCAGCAGCCAAAAAGGGGCTAGCGGGGGCACAGATACGCAGTATTTT.